Below, one T cell receptor (beta chain) is given with its context. TCRdb processed the RT-PCR reads anew with MiXCR; each CDR3 protein has one entry. This sample has more than 550,000 distinct CDR3 sequences; around 11% occur once, and the top ten carry approximately 10%. The sample comes from a study of response to subunit inactivated influenza vaccine. The CDR3 covers 13 residues. After removal of 2 bases from V and 4 bases from J, the junction contained 4 bases not matched to a gene. The V gene's germline CDR1 is DFQATT and CDR2 SNEGSKA (reference sequence). This same sample was also part of a study on T cells expressing NK-cell markers. Per that study: UMI-tagged 5'RACE template switching yielded the TCR beta cDNA.

The sequence was collected from a man aged 45-65 years who received an inactivated influenza vaccine. The specimen comprised PBMCs from blood, sampled on the day of vaccination. The V and J genes are TRBV20-1 and TRBJ2-5; 7 nucleotides line up with TRBD2. Here the CDR3 reads CSARWEGGETQYF. As DNA, the CDR3 is TGCAGTGCTAGATGGGAGGGAGGAGAGACCCAGTACTTC.